This T cell receptor (beta chain) was sequenced in a study of cytotoxic CD8 clonotypes in ibrutinib-treated CLL (dated by TCRdb to the early 2020s). Regarding the research as a whole: The cohort had 11 relapsed/refractory and some 15 treatment-naive patients; around 17 were IGHV unmutated. Longitudinal samples were obtainable from about 30% of the 86 participants in the trial. The response samples were drawn at a median of roughly twelve months into treatment, with a range of about 6 to 36 months. Samples averaged about 260,000 productive templates and tens of thousands of productive rearrangements. Cryopreserved peripheral blood mononuclear cells were obtained prior to treatment, at the time of response, and at either disease progression or sustained remission. Responses were partial in about 25 patients and complete in 2; after median around 66 months follow-up, around 15 stayed in remission and approximately twelve progressed. The research as a whole found: Clonality rose at ibrutinib response, remained stable during sustained remission, and dropped back toward baseline at progression. Public clonotypes were rare and either shrank or stayed stable during treatment, and the rise in clonality at ibrutinib response reflected expansion of private clonotypes. At baseline, clonality was higher than in age-matched healthy donors and showed a strong correlation with circulating CD8+ T-cell counts. Sampling times were not matched between sustained-remission and progressing patients, and lymph node repertoires were not studied.

Of note for this clone: Its antigen remains unidentified. No base-level quality is on record; no much larger clone is a single base apart.

The CDR3 contains 15 residues, cysteine and phenylalanine counted. Here the CDR3 DNA is all that survives: 45 bases in frame from base 1. V ends up 4 bases short and J 3 bases short, with an unmatched junction base count of 5. Looking up the germline V gene yields CDR1 MDHEN and CDR2 SYDVKM. On a MiSeq, deep resolution sequencing aimed for a depth between 1 in 1 million and 1 in 200,000 T cells, with each clonotype covered 10x on average. The immunoSEQ hsTCRB Kit was used to generate TCR beta libraries. The published analysis was carried out like this. Data were analyzed with ImmunoSEQ Data Assistant and ImmunoSEQ Analyzer, with V, D and J genes assigned per IMGT definitions. Clonality was computed as one minus normalized Shannon entropy of productive rearrangement frequencies, ranging from 0 to 1. Only overrepresented clonotypes making up at least 0.05% of the repertoire of each patient were included in the public clonotype analysis. More than ten age-matched healthy donor repertoires from immuneACCESS were used as controls for clonality. TCRdb took this table from immuneACCESS and kept in-frame rearrangements with V and J called. Such tables lack part of the clones; where checked against another copy, unresolved V genes explain under half of the gap, and the rest is unexplained. That table supplies the V and J calls and clone size; D and trimming were determined from the DNA. This sample has around 6,600 clones in its table, and 65% to 80% of those were observed once. Together, the top ten hold around 5% of the sample.

For TCR beta library preparation, roughly 1.8 micrograms of genomic DNA was extracted from cryopreserved PBMCs. Longitudinal blood samples from CLL patients on ibrutinib monotherapy underwent high-throughput TCR beta sequencing. The patients took part in an open-label, single-center phase 2 trial of ibrutinib monotherapy. The V and J genes are TRBV28 and TRBJ1-5; 8 nucleotides in the junction match TRBD1. This receptor was identified in a human donor with chronic lymphocytic leukemia. Sample: PBMCs, taken before ibrutinib treatment. The DNA sequence is given as TGTGCCAGCAGTTCCGTGGACAGGGACAATCAGCCCCAGCATTTT. This codes for CASSSVDRDNQPQHF.